This TCR beta chain was identified during a study of cytomegalovirus exposure and HLA in healthy donors. CDR1 and CDR2 (germline): MNHNS, SASEGT. This CDR3 spans 14 amino acids. V lost 4 bases and J lost 6, with 15 bases in between. Points on this clone: As yet, its antigen is unknown.

Study-wide results and caveats: Some public TCRs appeared in many individuals, while most sequences were rare. Beyond CMV serostatus, there was no information to go on about immune exposure. Presence/absence analyses treated sequencing depth as roughly uniform across donors. By HLA locus, TCR association rates varied in a later analysis, with DRB1 showing the most and HLA-C the fewest.

PCR amplification relied on 60 Vbeta primers (plus 13 Jbeta primers). Only in-frame clones appear in the TCRdb table, and some are missing; sequencing was by immunoSEQ multiplex PCR. The sample records 130,000 or so clones, 65% to 75% being singletons. Sequenced sample: PBMCs. The receptor comes from a man in his forties in good health and CMV-seropositive. J is TRBJ1-1 and V is TRBV6-1; maybe TRBD1 (5 bases). The CDR3 DNA sequence: TGTGCCAGCAGTGGGGGTGGGGGGATCGCTGAAGCTTTCTTT. Amino acid sequence: CASSGGGGIAEAFF.